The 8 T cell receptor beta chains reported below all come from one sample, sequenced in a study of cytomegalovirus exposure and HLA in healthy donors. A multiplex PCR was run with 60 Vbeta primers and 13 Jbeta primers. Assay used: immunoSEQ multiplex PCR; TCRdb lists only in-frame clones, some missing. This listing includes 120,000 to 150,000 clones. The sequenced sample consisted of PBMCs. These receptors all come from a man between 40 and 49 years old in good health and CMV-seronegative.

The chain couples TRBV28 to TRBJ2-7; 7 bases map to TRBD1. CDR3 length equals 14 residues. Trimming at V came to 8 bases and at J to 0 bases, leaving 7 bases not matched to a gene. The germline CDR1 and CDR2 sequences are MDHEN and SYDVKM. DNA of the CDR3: TGTGCCAGCTCTGAGACAGGGACCTCCTACGAGCAGTACTTC. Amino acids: CASSETGTSYEQYF.

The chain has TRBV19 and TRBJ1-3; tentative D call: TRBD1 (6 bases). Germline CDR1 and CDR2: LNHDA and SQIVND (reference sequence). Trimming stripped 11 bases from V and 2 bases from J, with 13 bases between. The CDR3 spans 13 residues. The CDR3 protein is CAGGSTAGNTIYF. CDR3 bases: TGTGCCGGGGGCTCGACAGCTGGAAACACCATATATTTT. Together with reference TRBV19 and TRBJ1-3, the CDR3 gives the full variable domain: DGGITQSPKYLFRKEGQNVTLSCEQNLNHDAMYWYRQDPGQGLRLIYYSQIVNDFQKGDIAEGYSVSREKKESFPLTVTSAQKNPTAFYLCAGGSTAGNTIYFGEGSWLTVV.

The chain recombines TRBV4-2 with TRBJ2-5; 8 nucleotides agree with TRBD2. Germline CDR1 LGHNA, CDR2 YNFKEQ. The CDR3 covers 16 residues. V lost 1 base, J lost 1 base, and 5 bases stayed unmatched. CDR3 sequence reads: CASSQGQRGTQETQYF. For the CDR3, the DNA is TGTGCCAGCAGCCAAGGACAGCGGGGGACCCAAGAGACCCAGTACTTC.

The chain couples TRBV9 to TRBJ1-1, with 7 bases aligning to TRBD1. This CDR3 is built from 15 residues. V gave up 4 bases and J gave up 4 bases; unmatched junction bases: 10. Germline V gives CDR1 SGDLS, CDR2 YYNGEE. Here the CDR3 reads CASSFGQAQGTEAFF. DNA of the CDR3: TGTGCCAGCAGCTTCGGACAGGCGCAGGGCACTGAAGCTTTCTTT.

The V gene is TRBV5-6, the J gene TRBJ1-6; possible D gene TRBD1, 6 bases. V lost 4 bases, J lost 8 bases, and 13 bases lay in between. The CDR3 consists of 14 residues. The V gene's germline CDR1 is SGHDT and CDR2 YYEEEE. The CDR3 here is CASSTRTEDSPLHF. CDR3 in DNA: TGTGCCAGCAGCACACGGACAGAGGATTCACCCCTCCACTTT.

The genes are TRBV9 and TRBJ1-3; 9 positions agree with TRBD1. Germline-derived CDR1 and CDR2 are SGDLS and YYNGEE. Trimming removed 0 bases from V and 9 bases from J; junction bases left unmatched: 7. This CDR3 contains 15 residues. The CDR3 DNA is TGTGCCAGCAGCGTAGCTACAGGGGGCGGAGGCACCATATATTTT. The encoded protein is CASSVATGGGGTIYF.

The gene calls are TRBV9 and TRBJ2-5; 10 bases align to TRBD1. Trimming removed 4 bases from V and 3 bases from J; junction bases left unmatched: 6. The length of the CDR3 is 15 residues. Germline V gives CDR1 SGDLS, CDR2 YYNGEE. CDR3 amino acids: CASSSRTGGEETQYF. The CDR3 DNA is TGTGCCAGCAGCTCCCGGACAGGGGGGGAAGAGACCCAGTACTTC.

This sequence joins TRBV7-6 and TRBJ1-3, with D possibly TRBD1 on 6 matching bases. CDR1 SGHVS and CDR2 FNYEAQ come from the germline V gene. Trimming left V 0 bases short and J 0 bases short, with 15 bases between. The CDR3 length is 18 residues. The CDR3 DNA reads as TGTGCCAGCAGCTTAGCGATTTCGCAGGGGCTCTCTGGAAACACCATATATTTT. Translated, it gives CASSLAISQGLSGNTIYF.